This is a list of T cell receptor beta chains from one sample in a study of blood T cells in healthy people across ages. TCRdb analysed the 5' RACE reads with MiXCR anew, one entry per CDR3 protein. The table includes about 800,000 distinct CDR3 sequences, 55% to 75% detected once. Source material: blood. These receptors all stem from a young man in good health. CDR3s include the opening cysteine and the closing phenylalanine or tryptophan. Each record gives: J gene, V gene, clone size, D gene, CDR3 DNA, CDR3 protein. D genes are given only for firm matches. Clone size is stated in some rows and not others, as once, few, many or a class when expanded.

j_gene: TRBJ1-1; v_gene: TRBV12-3/TRBV12-4; abundance: .; d_gene: .; CDR3nt: TGTGCCAGCATCTCCGCGGTTCAGAAGGCCCTCGGGACTGAAGCTTTCTTT; CDR3aa: CASISAVQKALGTEAFF
j_gene: TRBJ2-3; v_gene: TRBV7-9; abundance: once; d_gene: TRBD2; CDR3nt: TGTGCCAGCAGCACGACTAGCGGGAGCTCAGATACGCAGTATTTT; CDR3aa: CASSTTSGSSDTQYF
j_gene: TRBJ2-7; v_gene: TRBV19; abundance: once; d_gene: TRBD2; CDR3nt: TGTGCCAGTAGTATCCGCCTAGCGGGAGTGTACGAGCAGTACTTC; CDR3aa: CASSIRLAGVYEQYF
j_gene: TRBJ2-1; v_gene: TRBV20-1; abundance: .; d_gene: TRBD2; CDR3nt: TGCAGTGTAGAGCGGGAGCTGAATGAGCAGTTCTTC; CDR3aa: CSVERELNEQFF
j_gene: TRBJ2-7; v_gene: TRBV6-2/TRBV6-3; abundance: .; d_gene: .; CDR3nt: TGTGCCAGCACCGGGGAGACCTACGAGCAGTACTTC; CDR3aa: CASTGETYEQYF
j_gene: TRBJ2-2; v_gene: TRBV20-1; abundance: .; d_gene: .; CDR3nt: TGCAGTGCTAGGCTACCGGGACAGAACACCGGGGAGCTGTTTTTT; CDR3aa: CSARLPGQNTGELFF
j_gene: TRBJ2-1; v_gene: TRBV3-1; abundance: .; d_gene: TRBD1; CDR3nt: TGTGCCAGCAGCCAAGAAGGGGGCAGGGCAAGAGCCTACAATGAGCAGTTCTTC; CDR3aa: CASSQEGGRARAYNEQFF
j_gene: TRBJ2-1; v_gene: TRBV10-1; abundance: .; d_gene: .; CDR3nt: TGCGCCAGCAGTGAGTCAGGGACTGGAAACAATGAGCAGTTCTTC; CDR3aa: CASSESGTGNNEQFF
j_gene: TRBJ2-7; v_gene: TRBV20-1; abundance: once; d_gene: .; CDR3nt: TGCAGTGCTAGAGATTGGTCCGGGAACTCCTACGAGCAGTACTTC; CDR3aa: CSARDWSGNSYEQYF
j_gene: TRBJ2-5; v_gene: TRBV9; abundance: .; d_gene: TRBD2; CDR3nt: TGTGCCAGCAGCGTAGGGGCGGGAGGGACACAAGAGACCCAGTACTTC; CDR3aa: CASSVGAGGTQETQYF
j_gene: TRBJ2-3; v_gene: TRBV29-1; abundance: few; d_gene: .; CDR3nt: TGCAGCGTTGAAGTATGGGACGGTACAGATACGCAGTATTTT; CDR3aa: CSVEVWDGTDTQYF
j_gene: TRBJ2-1; v_gene: TRBV7-2; abundance: .; d_gene: .; CDR3nt: TGTGCCAGCAGCTCTTGGGACGGCAGCTACAATGAGCAGTTCTTC; CDR3aa: CASSSWDGSYNEQFF
j_gene: TRBJ2-1; v_gene: TRBV20-1; abundance: .; d_gene: TRBD1; CDR3nt: TGCAGTGCTCCGGACAGGGTCTATGAGCAGTTCTTC; CDR3aa: CSAPDRVYEQFF